The 27 T cell receptor beta chains in this list originate from one sample, sequenced in a study of cytomegalovirus exposure and HLA in healthy donors. Only in-frame clones appear in the TCRdb table, and some are missing; sequencing was by immunoSEQ multiplex PCR. This table holds 90,000 to 150,000 clones, approximately 87% found once. The sample consisted of PBMCs. The source is a woman aged 25 to 39 in good health and CMV-seronegative.

The chain uses TRBV6-1 and TRBJ2-7, with 9 bases fitting TRBD2. CDR3 length: 15 amino acids. CDR1 is MNHNS, CDR2 SASEGT, per germline. J lost 7 bases, V lost 6 bases, and 13 bases had no gene match. The CDR3 region is CASSVSSGVRMEQYF. CDR3 sequence (DNA): TGTGCCAGCAGCGTGTCTAGCGGGGTTAGGATGGAGCAGTACTTC.

The rearrangement uses TRBV7-2 and TRBJ2-2; D unclear. The germline V gene has CDR1 SGHTA and CDR2 FQGNSA. This CDR3 contains 13 residues. Trimming cost V 1 base and J 7 bases, with 7 bases left between them. The CDR3 region is CASSLDRSGELFF. The CDR3 DNA sequence: TGTGCCAGCAGCTTAGATAGGAGCGGGGAGCTGTTTTTT.

The CDR3 DNA sequence: TGTGCCAGCTCACCAACCCTAGCGGGGACAGATACGCAGTATTTT. It is translated as CASSPTLAGTDTQYF. The chain joins TRBV18 to TRBJ2-3, with 9 bases that match TRBD2. This CDR3 has 15 amino acids. V was clipped by 2 bases and J by 3 bases; unmatched bases: 3. Germline CDR1 and CDR2: KGHSH and LQKENI.

The V call is TRBV5-4, the J call TRBJ2-5, with 11 bases aligning to TRBD2. Germline V gene data show CDR1 as SGHNT and CDR2 as YYREEE (reference sequence). The CDR3 has 15 residues. The trim removed 3 bases at V and 1 base at J, leaving 2 bases unmatched. CDR3: CASSWGTSGQETQYF. The CDR3 DNA follows: TGTGCCAGCAGCTGGGGGACTAGCGGCCAAGAGACCCAGTACTTC.

The genes are TRBV5-1 and TRBJ2-2, with D tentatively TRBD2 (7 bases). V lost 4 bases and J lost 2, with 15 bases in between. Germline-derived CDR1 and CDR2 are SGHRS and YFSETQ. This CDR3 has 16 residues. The CDR3 DNA reads TGCGCCAGCAGCGACAGGACTAGGGGAAACACCGGGGAGCTGTTTTTT. It specifies CASSDRTRGNTGELFF.

This rearrangement joins TRBV7-9 to TRBJ1-4; 10 nucleotides agree with TRBD1. Looked up from germline, CDR1 is SEHNR and CDR2 is FQNEAQ (reference sequence). The CDR3 covers 14 residues. V shed 6 bases, J shed 7 bases, and the junction held 5 bases outside the gene matches. The CDR3 here is CASRKTGGSEKLFF. The CDR3 DNA reads TGTGCCAGCAGGAAGACAGGGGGCTCTGAAAAACTGTTTTTT. Full variable domain (rest looked up from reference TRBV7-9 and TRBJ1-4): DTGVSQNPRHKITKRGQNVTFRCDPISEHNRLYWYRQTLGQGPEFLTYFQNEAQLEKSRLLSDRFSAERPKGSFSTLEIQRTEQGDSAMYLCASRKTGGSEKLFFGSGTQLSVL.

This chain links TRBV2 with TRBJ1-3; a possible D gene is TRBD1 (5 bases). Germline V CDR1 and CDR2: SNHLY, FYNNEI. This CDR3 has 13 residues. Trimming stripped 6 bases from V and 9 bases from J, with 15 bases between. The CDR3 spells CASRGESLRTIYF. CDR3 DNA: TGTGCCAGCAGAGGGGAATCACTGCGCACCATATATTTT.

This chain's CDR3 is CASSQTAGGTEAFF. The CDR3, as DNA: TGTGCCAGCAGTCAGACAGCGGGAGGCACTGAAGCTTTCTTT. V is TRBV6-6 and J is TRBJ1-1; the D gene is possibly TRBD1 (5 bases). V lost 5 bases and J lost 4, with 14 bases in between. The CDR3 totals 14 residues. CDR1 MNHNY and CDR2 SVGAGI come from the germline V gene (reference sequence).

The rearrangement links TRBV29-1 to TRBJ1-3; a possible D gene is TRBD1 (6 bases). The V and J ends lost 0 bases and 0 bases respectively, with 12 bases between them. The CDR3 runs 16 residues. Germline V gene sequence: CDR1 SQVTM, CDR2 ANQGSEA. CDR3 nucleotides: TGCAGCGTTGAAGATTTTACAGGGCCCTCTGGAAACACCATATATTTT. This gives the protein CSVEDFTGPSGNTIYF.

A single count supports this clone. CDR3 residues: CASSFTGGGQGGYEQYF. CDR3 in DNA: TGCGCCAGCAGCTTTACCGGTGGGGGACAGGGGGGTTACGAGCAGTACTTC. J is TRBJ2-7 and V is TRBV5-1; TRBD1 matches 11 bases. Germline V CDR1 and CDR2: SGHRS, YFSETQ. CDR3 length: 17 residues. Trimming cost V 2 bases and J 4 bases; bases outside gene matches: 11.

This clone was observed a handful of times. The V gene is TRBV11-2, the J gene TRBJ1-3; maybe TRBD1 (5 bases). This CDR3 has 14 residues. V was pared by 5 bases and J by 0 bases, with 8 bases between. The germline gives CDR1 SGHAT, CDR2 FQNNGV. The CDR3 here is CASSQQVSGNTIYF. CDR3 DNA sequence: TGTGCCAGCAGCCAACAGGTCTCTGGAAACACCATATATTTT.

The chain uses TRBV7-9 and TRBJ2-7; D is ambiguous. Germline-derived CDR1 and CDR2 are SEHNR and FQNEAQ (reference sequence). The CDR3 has 14 amino acids. The ends were cut back, 5 bases at V and 0 bases at J, with 11 bases in the middle. This CDR3 is CASSPPIDSYEQYF. The CDR3 DNA is TGTGCCAGCAGCCCCCCAATAGACTCCTACGAGCAGTACTTC.

The chain recombines TRBV7-8 with TRBJ1-6; 9 nucleotides match TRBD1. Germline CDR1 is SGHVS and CDR2 is FQNEAQ. V was clipped by 6 bases and J by 7 bases; unmatched bases: 10. This CDR3 is built from 16 residues. CDR3 sequence reads: CASRIRGQGVNSPLHF. Here the CDR3 DNA reads TGTGCCAGCAGAATAAGGGGACAGGGCGTGAATTCACCCCTCCACTTT.

The genes are TRBV30 and TRBJ1-5; D gene ambiguous. The CDR3 spans 14 residues. The V gene lost 6 bases and the J gene lost 3 bases, with 15 bases spanning the gap. Germline-derived CDR1 and CDR2 are GTSNPN and SVGIG (reference sequence). The CDR3: CACQGGSFNQPQHF. Written as DNA, the CDR3 is TGTGCCTGTCAAGGAGGGTCCTTCAATCAGCCCCAGCATTTT.

This chain connects TRBV9 to TRBJ2-5; maybe TRBD2 (6 bases). In germline, CDR1 is SGDLS, CDR2 YYNGEE. V was pared by 2 bases and J by 1 base, with 15 bases between. The CDR3 consists of 16 residues. CDR3 in DNA: TGTGCCAGCAGCGTCGGGGACTGGGGCGGCCAAGAGACCCAGTACTTC. Protein: CASSVGDWGGQETQYF.

The gene calls are TRBV18 and TRBJ1-6, with 8 nucleotides matching TRBD1. This CDR3 is built from 15 residues. Per the germline V gene, CDR1 is KGHSH and CDR2 is LQKENI. V lost 3 bases, J lost 14 bases, and 12 bases stayed unmatched. The CDR3 loop reads CASSPKLDRTGSLHF. DNA of the CDR3: TGTGCCAGCTCACCTAAACTCGACCGGACAGGGTCCCTCCACTTT.

The V call is TRBV18, the J call TRBJ1-5; D remains unclear. Germline CDR1 is KGHSH and CDR2 is LQKENI. There are 16 residues in the CDR3. Trimming pared 2 bases from V and 4 bases from J, leaving 15 bases between. The CDR3 region is CASSPLGPGGNQPQHF. CDR3 nucleotides: TGTGCCAGCTCACCATTAGGTCCTGGAGGGAATCAGCCCCAGCATTTT.

The gene calls are TRBV13 and TRBJ2-5; 8 bases are shared with TRBD1. The CDR3 has 16 residues. The V gene end was trimmed by 1 base and the J gene end by 2 bases; junction bases not matched to a gene: 6. CDR1 is PRHDT, CDR2 FYEKMQ, per germline (reference sequence). The CDR3 here is CASSLAGQGPQETQYF. For the CDR3, the DNA is TGTGCCAGCAGCTTAGCCGGACAGGGTCCGCAAGAGACCCAGTACTTC.

The chain uses TRBV2 and TRBJ1-1; 9 bases align to TRBD1. This CDR3 is 14 amino acids long. Looked up from germline, CDR1 is SNHLY and CDR2 is FYNNEI. V shed 7 bases, J shed 5 bases, and the junction held 8 bases outside the gene matches. The chain's CDR3 is CASTVGTGRTEAFF. The CDR3 bases are TGTGCCAGCACCGTCGGGACAGGGCGAACTGAAGCTTTCTTT.

This clone appeared a single time. The gene calls are TRBV4-3 and TRBJ2-2, with TRBD1 identical over 10 bases. The CDR3 loop spans 18 amino acids. Germline trimming cut 0 bases from V and 4 bases from J; bases unmatched to any gene: 8. Germline lookup yields CDR1 LGHNA and CDR2 YSLEER. In nucleotides, the CDR3 is TGCGCCAGCAGCCAAGATCAGGGGACAGGGGTACGCACCGGGGAGCTGTTTTTT. Translating it yields CASSQDQGTGVRTGELFF.

The chain carries TRBV6-4 and TRBJ2-7; TRBD1 might be the D (5 bases). The germline V gene has CDR1 MRHNA and CDR2 SNTAGT. V was trimmed by 10 bases and J by 3 bases, leaving 13 bases between them. There are 12 residues in the CDR3. The CDR3 DNA reads TGTGCCACCCCAGGTAGGGGCTACGAGCAGTACTTC. This sequence encodes CATPGRGYEQYF.

J is TRBJ1-1 and V is TRBV29-1, with D perhaps TRBD1 (6 bases). The CDR3 loop spans 15 amino acids. CDR1 is SQVTM and CDR2 is ANQGSEA in the germline V gene. With 8 bases removed from V and 0 bases from J, the gap between germline ends came to 19 bases. In DNA form, the CDR3 reads TGCAGCTCCTCCGGGACACGTACCGTGAACACTGAAGCTTTCTTT. Translating gives CSSSGTRTVNTEAFF.

J is TRBJ2-5 and V is TRBV4-1; the match to TRBD2 covers 11 bases. V lost 0 bases, J lost 3 bases, and 3 bases stayed unmatched. The CDR3 length is 16 residues. CDR1 is MGHRA and CDR2 is YSYEKL in the germline V gene. CDR3: CASSQELAGVEETQYF. As DNA, the CDR3 is TGCGCCAGCAGCCAAGAACTAGCGGGGGTCGAAGAGACCCAGTACTTC.

This chain joins TRBV9 and TRBJ2-2; TRBD2 aligns across 7 bases. Germline V lookup: CDR1 SGDLS, CDR2 YYNGEE. This CDR3 spans 17 amino acids. The junction had 6 bases not matched to a gene; V was cut back by 0 bases and J by 1 base. CDR3 amino acids: CASSVAQKRGNTGELFF. The CDR3 DNA reads TGTGCCAGCAGCGTAGCTCAAAAGCGGGGGAACACCGGGGAGCTGTTTTTT.

The genes are TRBV5-4 and TRBJ1-1, with D unresolved. This CDR3 has 14 residues. V was shortened by 2 bases and J by 5 bases, with 13 bases between the two germline ends. CDR1 and CDR2 (germline): SGHNT, YYREEE (reference sequence). CDR3: CASSFMASRTEAFF. The DNA of the CDR3 is TGTGCCAGCAGCTTCATGGCTAGCCGGACTGAAGCTTTCTTT.

In this sample, this clone turned up many times. V gene TRBV4-1 combines with J gene TRBJ2-1; the D gene is possibly TRBD2 (5 bases). Deletions cut 1 base from V and 3 bases from J, with 13 bases between. The CDR3 is 16 residues long. Germline V CDR1 and CDR2: MGHRA, YSYEKL. CDR3 DNA: TGCGCCAGCAGCCAAGTGTGGGGAGCCGGCTACAATGAGCAGTTCTTC. Amino acids: CASSQVWGAGYNEQFF.

V gene TRBV2 combines with J gene TRBJ2-7; TRBD2 matches 10 bases. Per the germline V gene, CDR1 is SNHLY and CDR2 is FYNNEI. The CDR3 contains 15 residues. Trimming removed 8 bases from V and 3 bases from J; junction bases left unmatched: 10. CDR3 nucleotide sequence: TGTGCCAGCGATAGCGGGGGGAAGAGGGGCTACGAGCAGTACTTC. This translates into CASDSGGKRGYEQYF. The variable domain in full, with the rest retrieved from reference TRBV2 and TRBJ2-7, is EPEVTQTPSHQVTQMGQEVILRCVPISNHLYFYWYRQILGQKVEFLVSFYNNEISEKSEIFDDQFSVERPDGSNFTLKIRSTKLEDSAMYFCASDSGGKRGYEQYFGPGTRLTVT.